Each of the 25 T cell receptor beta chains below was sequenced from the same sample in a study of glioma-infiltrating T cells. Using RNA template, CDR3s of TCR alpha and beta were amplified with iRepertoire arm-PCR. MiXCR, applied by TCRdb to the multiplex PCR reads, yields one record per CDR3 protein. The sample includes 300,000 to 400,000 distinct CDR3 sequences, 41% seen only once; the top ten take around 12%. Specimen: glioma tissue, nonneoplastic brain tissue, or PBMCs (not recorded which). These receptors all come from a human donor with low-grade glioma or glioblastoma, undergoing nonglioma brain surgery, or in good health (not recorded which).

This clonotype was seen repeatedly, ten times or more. The CDR3 loop is CASSWDRGSTDTQYF. For the CDR3, the DNA is TGTGCCAGCAGTTGGGACAGGGGCAGCACAGATACGCAGTATTTT. V and J are TRBV27 and TRBJ2-3, with 10 bases that match TRBD1. Per germline, CDR1 MNHEY and CDR2 SMNVEV (reference sequence). After removal of 4 bases from V and 0 bases from J, the junction contained 1 base not matched to a gene. The CDR3 runs to 15 residues.

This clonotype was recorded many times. In DNA form, the CDR3 reads TGTGCCAGCAGCGCGCGGGAGAAAGAGACCCAGTACTTC. Translating it yields CASSAREKETQYF. V and J are TRBV4-2 and TRBJ2-5; 7 positions agree with TRBD2. V dropped 5 bases and J dropped 3; count of bases not matched to a gene: 3. The CDR3 has 13 amino acids. CDR1 is LGHNA and CDR2 is YNFKEQ in the germline V gene.

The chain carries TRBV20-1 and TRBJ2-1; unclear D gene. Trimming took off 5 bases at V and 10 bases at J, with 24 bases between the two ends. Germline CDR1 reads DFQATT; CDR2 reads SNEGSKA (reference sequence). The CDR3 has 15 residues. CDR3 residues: CSAELYQIPSKEQFF. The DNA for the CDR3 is TGCAGTGCTGAACTATATCAGATTCCGTCGAAGGAGCAGTTCTTC.

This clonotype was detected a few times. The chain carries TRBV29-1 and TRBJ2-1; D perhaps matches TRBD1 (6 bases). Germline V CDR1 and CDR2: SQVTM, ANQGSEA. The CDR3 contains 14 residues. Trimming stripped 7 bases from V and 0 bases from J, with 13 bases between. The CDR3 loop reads CSARQVSSYNEQFF. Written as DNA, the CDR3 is TGCAGCGCCCGACAGGTTAGCTCCTACAATGAGCAGTTCTTC.

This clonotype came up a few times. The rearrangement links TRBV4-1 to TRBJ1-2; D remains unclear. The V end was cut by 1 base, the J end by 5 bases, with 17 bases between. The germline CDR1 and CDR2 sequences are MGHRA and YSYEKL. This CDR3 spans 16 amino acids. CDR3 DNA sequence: TGCGCCAGCAGCCAAGGGAGTGACCTTCGCAAGTATGGCTACACCTTC. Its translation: CASSQGSDLRKYGYTF.

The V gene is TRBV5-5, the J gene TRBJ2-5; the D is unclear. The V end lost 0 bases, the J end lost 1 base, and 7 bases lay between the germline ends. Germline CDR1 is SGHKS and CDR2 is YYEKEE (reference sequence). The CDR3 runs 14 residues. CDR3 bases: TGTGCCAGCAGCTTGGCAGCCCTCCAAGAGACCCAGTACTTC. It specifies CASSLAALQETQYF. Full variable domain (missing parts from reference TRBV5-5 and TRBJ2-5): DAGVTQSPTHLIKTRGQQVTLRCSPISGHKSVSWYQQVLGQGPQFIFQYYEKEERGRGNFPDRFSARQFPNYSSELNVNALLLGDSALYLCASSLAALQETQYFGPGTRLLVL.

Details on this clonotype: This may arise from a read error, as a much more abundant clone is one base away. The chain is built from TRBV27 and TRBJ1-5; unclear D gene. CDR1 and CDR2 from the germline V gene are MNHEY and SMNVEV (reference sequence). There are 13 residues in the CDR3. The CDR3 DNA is TGTGCCAGCAGTTCCTCGGCCGGCCAGCCCCGGCATTTT. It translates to CASSSSAGQPRHF.

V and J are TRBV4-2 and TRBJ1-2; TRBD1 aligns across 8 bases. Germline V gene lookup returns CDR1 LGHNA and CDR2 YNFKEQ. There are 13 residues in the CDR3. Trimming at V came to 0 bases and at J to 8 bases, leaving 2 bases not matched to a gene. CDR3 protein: CASSQEAGGGYTF. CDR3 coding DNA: TGTGCCAGCAGCCAAGAAGCAGGGGGCGGCTACACCTTC.

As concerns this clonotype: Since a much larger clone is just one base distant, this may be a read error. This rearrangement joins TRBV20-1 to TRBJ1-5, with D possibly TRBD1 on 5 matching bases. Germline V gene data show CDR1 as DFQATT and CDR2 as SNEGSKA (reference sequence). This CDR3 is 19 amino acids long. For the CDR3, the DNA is TGCAGTGCTTTGAAGCTCCGCCGGGACTGGACTTATAGCAATCCGCCCCAGCATTTT. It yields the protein CSALKLRRDWTYSNPPQHF.

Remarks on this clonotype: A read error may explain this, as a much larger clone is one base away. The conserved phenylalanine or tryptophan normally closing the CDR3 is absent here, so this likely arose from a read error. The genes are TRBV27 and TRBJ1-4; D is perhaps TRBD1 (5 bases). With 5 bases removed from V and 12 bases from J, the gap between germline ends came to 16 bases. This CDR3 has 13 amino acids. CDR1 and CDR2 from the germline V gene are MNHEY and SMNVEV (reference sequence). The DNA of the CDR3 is TGTGCCAGCAGTCTGGGACGGCCGGGGCAACTGTTTTCT. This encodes CASSLGRPGQLFS.

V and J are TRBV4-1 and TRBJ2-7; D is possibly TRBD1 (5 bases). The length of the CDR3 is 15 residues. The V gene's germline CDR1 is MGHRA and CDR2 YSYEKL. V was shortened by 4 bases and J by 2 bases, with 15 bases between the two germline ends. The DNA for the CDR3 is TGCGCCAGCAGCCCCCCGGGCAGGGTAGCCTACGAGCAGTACTTC. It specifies CASSPPGRVAYEQYF.

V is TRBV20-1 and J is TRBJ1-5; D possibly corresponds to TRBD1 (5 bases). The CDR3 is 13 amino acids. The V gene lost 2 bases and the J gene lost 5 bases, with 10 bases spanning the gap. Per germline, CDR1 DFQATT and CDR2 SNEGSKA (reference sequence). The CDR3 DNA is TGCAGTGCTAGACCCAGACAGTATCAGCCCCAGCATTTT. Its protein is CSARPRQYQPQHF.

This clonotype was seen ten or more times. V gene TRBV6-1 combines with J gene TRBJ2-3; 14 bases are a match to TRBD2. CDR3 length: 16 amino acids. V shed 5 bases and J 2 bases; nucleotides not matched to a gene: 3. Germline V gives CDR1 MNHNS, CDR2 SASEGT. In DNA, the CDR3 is TGTGCCAGCAGTCCGGGACTAGCGGGAGACACAGATACGCAGTATTTT. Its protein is CASSPGLAGDTDTQYF.

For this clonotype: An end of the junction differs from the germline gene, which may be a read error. CDR3 loop: CNARTPTYNEQFF. CDR3 sequence (DNA): TGCAATGCTAGAACACCAACCTACAATGAGCAGTTCTTC. J is TRBJ2-1 and V is TRBV20-1, with D unresolved. There are 13 residues in the CDR3. Germline loops: CDR1 DFQATT, CDR2 SNEGSKA (reference sequence).

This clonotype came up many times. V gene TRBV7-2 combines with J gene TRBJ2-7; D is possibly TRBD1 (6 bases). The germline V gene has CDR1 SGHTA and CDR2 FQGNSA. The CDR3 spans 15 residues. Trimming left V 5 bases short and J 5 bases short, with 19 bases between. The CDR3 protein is CASSPTPTGNNEQYF. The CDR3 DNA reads TGTGCCAGCAGCCCTACCCCTACAGGGAACAACGAGCAGTACTTC.

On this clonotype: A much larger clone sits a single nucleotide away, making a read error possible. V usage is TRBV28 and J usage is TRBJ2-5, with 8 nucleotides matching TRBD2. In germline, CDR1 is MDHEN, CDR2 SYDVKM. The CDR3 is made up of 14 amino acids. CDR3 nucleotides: TGTGCCACCTACCAACCGGGAGGGCAAGAGACCGAGTACTTC. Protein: CATYQPGGQETEYF.

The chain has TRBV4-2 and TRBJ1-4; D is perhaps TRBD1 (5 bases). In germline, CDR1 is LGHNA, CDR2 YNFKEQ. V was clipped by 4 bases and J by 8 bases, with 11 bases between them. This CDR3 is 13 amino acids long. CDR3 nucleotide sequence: TGTGCCAGCAGCCTAAGGGGCTGGGAAAAACTGTTTTTT. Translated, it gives CASSLRGWEKLFF.

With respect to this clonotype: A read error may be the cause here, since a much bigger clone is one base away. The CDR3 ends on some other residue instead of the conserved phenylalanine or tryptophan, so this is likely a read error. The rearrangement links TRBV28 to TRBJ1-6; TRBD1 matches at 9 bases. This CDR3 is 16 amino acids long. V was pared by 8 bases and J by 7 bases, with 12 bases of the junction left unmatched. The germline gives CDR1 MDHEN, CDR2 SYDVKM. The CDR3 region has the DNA TGTGCCAGCCCTTCCCAGGGACAGGGAAAAAATTCACCCCTCCACCTT. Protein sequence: CASPSQGQGKNSPLHL.

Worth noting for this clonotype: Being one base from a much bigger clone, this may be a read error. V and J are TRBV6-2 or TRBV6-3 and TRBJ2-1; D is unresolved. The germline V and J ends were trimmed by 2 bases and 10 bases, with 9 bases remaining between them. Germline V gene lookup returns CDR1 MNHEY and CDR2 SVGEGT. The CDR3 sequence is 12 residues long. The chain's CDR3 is CASSYRLYEQFF. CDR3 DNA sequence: TGTGCCAGCAGTTACAGACTCTACGAGCAGTTCTTC.

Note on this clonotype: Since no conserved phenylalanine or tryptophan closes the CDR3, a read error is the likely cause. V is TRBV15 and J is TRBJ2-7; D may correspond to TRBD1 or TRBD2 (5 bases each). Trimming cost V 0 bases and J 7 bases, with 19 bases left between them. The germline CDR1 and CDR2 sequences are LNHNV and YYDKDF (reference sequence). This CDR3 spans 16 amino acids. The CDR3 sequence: CATSRDRQGVPSEQYY. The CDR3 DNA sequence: TGTGCCACCAGCAGAGATCGGCAGGGAGTCCCCTCGGAGCAGTACTAC.

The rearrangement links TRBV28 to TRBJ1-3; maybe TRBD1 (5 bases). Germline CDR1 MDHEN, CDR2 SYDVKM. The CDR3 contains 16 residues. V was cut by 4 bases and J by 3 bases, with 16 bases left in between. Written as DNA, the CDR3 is TGTGCCAGCAGTTCGACTCAAGCGGGGGGTGGAAACACCATATATTTT. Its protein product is CASSSTQAGGGNTIYF.

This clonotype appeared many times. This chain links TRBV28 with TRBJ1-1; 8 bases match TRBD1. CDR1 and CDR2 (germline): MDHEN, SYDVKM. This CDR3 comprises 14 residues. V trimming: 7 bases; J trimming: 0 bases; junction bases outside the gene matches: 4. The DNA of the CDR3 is TGTGCCAGCATTTACAGGGGGATGAACACTGAAGCTTTCTTT. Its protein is CASIYRGMNTEAFF.

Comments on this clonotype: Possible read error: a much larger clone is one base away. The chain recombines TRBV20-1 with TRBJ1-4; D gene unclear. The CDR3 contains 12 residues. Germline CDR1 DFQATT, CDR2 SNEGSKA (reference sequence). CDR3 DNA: TGCAGTGCCCCAGTCCGTAATGAAAAACTGGTTTTT. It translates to CSAPVRNEKLVF.

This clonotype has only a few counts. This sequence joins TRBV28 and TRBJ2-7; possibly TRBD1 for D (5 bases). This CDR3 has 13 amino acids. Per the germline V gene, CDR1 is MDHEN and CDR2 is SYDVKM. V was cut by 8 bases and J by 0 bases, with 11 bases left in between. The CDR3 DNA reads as TGTGCCAGCTTCACAGGTAACTCCTACGAGCAGTACTTC. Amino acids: CASFTGNSYEQYF.

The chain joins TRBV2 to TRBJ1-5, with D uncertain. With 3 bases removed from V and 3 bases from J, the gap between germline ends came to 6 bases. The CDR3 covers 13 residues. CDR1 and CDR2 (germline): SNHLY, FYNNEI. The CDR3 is CASSDDNNQPQHF. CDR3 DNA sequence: TGTGCCAGCAGTGACGATAACAATCAGCCCCAGCATTTT.